The rows below give T cell receptor beta chains drawn from one sample of a study of identical twins. MiXCR was run by TCRdb on the 5' RACE reads, yielding one entry per CDR3 protein. The repertoire holds over 500,000 distinct CDR3 sequences, around 20% seen once, with about 0.91% in the top ten. The same specimen was also included in a second study, on T cells expressing NK-cell markers.

Specimen: CD4+ T cells sorted from blood. Source of these receptors: a woman in her late teens or twenties in good health. The CDR3 runs from the conserved cysteine through the conserved F or W. A D gene is named only where the DNA matches it firmly. Rows give clone size only sometimes, using once, few, many, or a class for an expanded clone.

V gene: TRBV20-1; clone size: many; J gene: TRBJ2-7; D gene: NA; CDR3 protein: CSAGGGSPYEQYF; CDR3 DNA: TGCAGTGCCGGGGGCGGGAGCCCCTACGAGCAGTACTTC
V gene: TRBV7-3; clone size: many; J gene: TRBJ2-1; D gene: TRBD2; CDR3 protein: CASSPTGTSGYNEQFF; CDR3 DNA: TGTGCCAGCAGCCCAACTGGGACTAGCGGCTACAATGAGCAGTTCTTC
V gene: TRBV20-1; clone size: few; J gene: TRBJ2-1; D gene: TRBD2; CDR3 protein: CSARAPGLAGYNEQFF; CDR3 DNA: TGCAGTGCTAGAGCCCCGGGACTAGCCGGCTACAATGAGCAGTTCTTC
V gene: TRBV7-2; clone size: once; J gene: TRBJ2-2; D gene: TRBD1; CDR3 protein: CASSLAPGQGTGELFF; CDR3 DNA: TGTGCCAGCAGCTTAGCCCCGGGACAGGGGACCGGGGAGCTGTTTTTT
V gene: TRBV29-1; clone size: NA; J gene: TRBJ2-3; D gene: NA; CDR3 protein: CSVDRRGVDTQYF; CDR3 DNA: TGCAGCGTTGATCGCAGGGGAGTAGATACGCAGTATTTT
V gene: TRBV12-3/TRBV12-4; clone size: few; J gene: TRBJ1-5; D gene: NA; CDR3 protein: CASSLYAIDQPQHF; CDR3 DNA: TGTGCCAGCAGTTTATACGCCATCGATCAGCCCCAGCATTTT
V gene: TRBV5-6; clone size: NA; J gene: TRBJ2-7; D gene: NA; CDR3 protein: CASRNLKGNYEQYF; CDR3 DNA: TGTGCCAGCAGAAACTTAAAGGGGAACTACGAGCAGTACTTC
V gene: TRBV12-3/TRBV12-4; clone size: many; J gene: TRBJ1-2; D gene: TRBD1; CDR3 protein: CASSYRDRGTGGYTF; CDR3 DNA: TGTGCCAGCAGTTACCGGGACAGGGGCACCGGTGGCTACACCTTC
V gene: TRBV9; clone size: few; J gene: TRBJ1-1; D gene: NA; CDR3 protein: CASSPGRKLNTEAFF; CDR3 DNA: TGTGCCAGCAGCCCAGGACGCAAGTTGAACACTGAAGCTTTCTTT
V gene: TRBV20-1; clone size: NA; J gene: TRBJ2-3; D gene: NA; CDR3 protein: CSARGQYTDTQYF; CDR3 DNA: TGCAGTGCTAGAGGACAGTACACAGATACGCAGTATTTT
V gene: TRBV12-3/TRBV12-4; clone size: few; J gene: TRBJ2-7; D gene: NA; CDR3 protein: CASSARVGGSYEQYF; CDR3 DNA: TGTGCCAGCAGTGCTCGGGTGGGCGGCTCCTACGAGCAGTACTTC
V gene: TRBV3-1; clone size: NA; J gene: TRBJ2-1; D gene: TRBD1; CDR3 protein: CASSPTGTGGYNEQFF; CDR3 DNA: TGTGCCAGCAGCCCTACCGGGACAGGGGGCTACAATGAGCAGTTCTTC
V gene: TRBV5-1; clone size: many; J gene: TRBJ2-1; D gene: TRBD1; CDR3 protein: CASSPRTGANNEQFF; CDR3 DNA: TGCGCCAGCAGCCCGCGGACAGGGGCGAATAATGAGCAGTTCTTC
V gene: TRBV28; clone size: NA; J gene: TRBJ2-7; D gene: TRBD2; CDR3 protein: CASSPLGSGRPAYEQYF; CDR3 DNA: TGTGCCAGCAGTCCCCTGGGTAGCGGGAGGCCTGCCTACGAGCAGTACTTC
V gene: TRBV29-1; clone size: NA; J gene: TRBJ2-1; D gene: NA; CDR3 protein: CSVGNSIEQFF; CDR3 DNA: TGCAGCGTGGGCAACTCCATTGAGCAGTTCTTC
V gene: TRBV20-1; clone size: NA; J gene: TRBJ2-3; D gene: NA; CDR3 protein: CSASFAGGTDTQYF; CDR3 DNA: TGCAGTGCTAGTTTTGCAGGGGGCACAGATACGCAGTATTTT
V gene: TRBV4-2; clone size: NA; J gene: TRBJ2-3; D gene: NA; CDR3 protein: CASSQDILMGTDTQYF; CDR3 DNA: TGTGCCAGCAGCCAAGATATTCTGATGGGCACAGATACGCAGTATTTT
V gene: TRBV15; clone size: NA; J gene: TRBJ2-1; D gene: TRBD2; CDR3 protein: CATSRGLAGRYNEQFF; CDR3 DNA: TGTGCCACCAGCCGGGGACTAGCGGGACGTTACAATGAGCAGTTCTTC
V gene: TRBV20-1; clone size: NA; J gene: TRBJ2-3; D gene: TRBD2; CDR3 protein: CSARKAGGLSDTQYF; CDR3 DNA: TGCAGTGCTAGAAAAGCGGGGGGGCTGTCAGATACGCAGTATTTT
V gene: TRBV18; clone size: few; J gene: TRBJ1-2; D gene: NA; CDR3 protein: CASSPRVWQEGYTF; CDR3 DNA: TGTGCCAGCTCACCCAGAGTATGGCAGGAGGGCTACACCTTC